This T cell receptor beta chain came from a study of human T cells and chemical hapten exposure (dated by TCRdb to the early 2020s). In terms of the full investigation: For sensitization, 2% DPC in acetone was applied to an approximately 2 cm by approximately 2 cm area of upper inner arm skin. Throughout the roughly 24-week study period, patients were also given weekly therapeutic DPC doses on the scalp. Blood was sampled from patients pre-sensitization (week 0) and at 2, 6 and about 24 weeks after DPC sensitization. Alopecia areata with under or over 50% scalp involvement, alopecia totalis and alopecia universalis were represented in the patient cohort, which was mostly female. Libraries were combined into a pool for sequencing, and differences in TCR yield between samples came mainly from small differences in library volumes within the pool. Blood for TCR sequencing was provided by twenty-nine alopecia patients at one to four time points (pre-sensitization, 2, 6 and 24 weeks). Patch testing on the upper back used Finn chambers containing 0.01% DPC, with scoring done after 6 days according to International Contact Dermatitis Research Group standards. This study followed changes in the peripheral blood TCR repertoire in vivo during primary and secondary sensitization of alopecia patients to the hapten diphenylcyclopropenone (DPC). Findings and caveats that apply to the study as a whole: The number of PT1 expanded TCRs positively correlated with patch test score, significant at thresholds 8, 16 and 32 but not 4. All patients had alopecia, a presumed autoimmune disease, so their immune response might differ from that of healthy individuals. DPC sensitization did not change how many TCRs were above 1 in 1000 frequency, and no evidence was found of alterations in global repertoire structure. After repeated subsampling, the strength of the expansion versus patch-test correlation and the threshold at which it became significant changed. Compared with pre-sensitization or healthy control sets, expanded TCRs formed significantly more large CDR3 similarity clusters, which is consistent with antigen-driven responses.

V is cut by 3 bases and J by 1 base, and the space between the germline ends is 15 bases. As encoded in the germline V gene (reference sequence), CDR1 is MNHEY while CDR2 is SMNVEV. The CDR3 holds 16 amino acids from the cysteine to the phenylalanine. Only the CDR3 region is kept as DNA, spanning 48 bases read in frame from base 1. This clonotype turned up a few times. The antigen it recognizes is unknown. Base qualities were left out, and no much larger clone turns up one base away. The library was produced with RACE. Reads for this sample came from a NextSeq 500. Library preparation attached unique molecular identifiers to individual cDNA molecules for quantitative, reproducible TCR counting. Both TCR alpha and TCR beta chains were sequenced from each blood RNA sample. Regarding the original processing steps: A median of around 96,000 TCRs per sample was observed, with a range of 23,224 to 690,600. V, J and CDR3 annotation of the TCR reads was carried out using the Decombinator software suite. To make PS versus PT1 abundance plots, every sample was subsampled to the same number of TCRs (28,000). TCRs were defined as expanded if absent before sensitization and observed at least eight times at the 2-week time point. TCRdb took the public reads, trimmed them with fastp at Q25, ran MiXCR for clone calling and kept in-frame beta chains. Under each unique CDR3 protein, matching rows form one entry showing the most common genes and DNA. The V and J calls come from TCRdb's annotation, not from the publication. The sample data list approximately 75,000 distinct CDR3 sequences, and approximately 9% of these were observed just once. Roughly 3% of the sample goes to the ten largest clones.

The time point label of this sample denotes: patch test 2, 6 weeks after DPC sensitization. The intended sense of this specimen's treatment or condition label: therapeutic diphenylcyclopropenone sensitization with weekly scalp DPC. At every patch-test visit, the blood draw took place before the patch test was put on. Patients were considered eligible if aged 18 to 70, diagnosed with alopecia and deemed suitable for DPC therapy, and patients were excluded if pregnant. Total RNA was isolated from unfractionated whole blood collected in Tempus Blood RNA tubes. Sequenced here: whole blood, sampled in connection with sensitization to the hapten diphenylcyclopropenone (DPC). This TCR derives from a woman aged 45-60 years with alopecia areata. Some clones in this sample may be carry-over from other donors' samples. The rearranged segments are TRBV27 and TRBJ1-1, with TRBD1 perhaps the D gene, on 5 matching bases. The CDR3 corresponds to CASSLTDISRNTEAFF. The DNA sequence reads TGTGCCAGCAGTTTGACGGACATATCTCGGAACACTGAAGCTTTCTTT.